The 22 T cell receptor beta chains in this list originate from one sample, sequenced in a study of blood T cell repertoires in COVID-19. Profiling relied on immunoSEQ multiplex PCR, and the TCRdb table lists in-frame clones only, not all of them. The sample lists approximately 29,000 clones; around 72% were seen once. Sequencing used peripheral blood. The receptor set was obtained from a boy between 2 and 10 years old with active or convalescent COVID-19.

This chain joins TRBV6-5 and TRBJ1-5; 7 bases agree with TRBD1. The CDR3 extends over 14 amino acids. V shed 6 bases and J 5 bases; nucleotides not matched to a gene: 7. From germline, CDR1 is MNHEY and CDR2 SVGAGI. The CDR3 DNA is TGTGCCAGCAGCGTCTTGCAGGGGGATCAGCCCCAGCATTTT. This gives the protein CASSVLQGDQPQHF.

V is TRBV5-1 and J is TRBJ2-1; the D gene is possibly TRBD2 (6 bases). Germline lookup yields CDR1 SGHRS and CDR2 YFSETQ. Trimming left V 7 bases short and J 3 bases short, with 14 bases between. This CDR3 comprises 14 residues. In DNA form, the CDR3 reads TGCGCCAGCCGTTCGGGAGCCGTCTACAATGAGCAGTTCTTC. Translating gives CASRSGAVYNEQFF. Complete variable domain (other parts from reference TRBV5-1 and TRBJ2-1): KAGVTQTPRYLIKTRGQQVTLSCSPISGHRSVSWYQQTPGQGLQFLFEYFSETQRNKGNFPGRFSGRQFSNSRSEMNVSTLELGDSALYLCASRSGAVYNEQFFGPGTRLTVL.

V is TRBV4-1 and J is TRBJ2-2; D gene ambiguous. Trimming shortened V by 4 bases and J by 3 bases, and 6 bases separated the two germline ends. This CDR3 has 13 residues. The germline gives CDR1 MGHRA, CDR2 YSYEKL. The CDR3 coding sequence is TGCGCCAGCAGCCTCGTTTACACCGGGGAGCTGTTTTTT. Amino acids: CASSLVYTGELFF.

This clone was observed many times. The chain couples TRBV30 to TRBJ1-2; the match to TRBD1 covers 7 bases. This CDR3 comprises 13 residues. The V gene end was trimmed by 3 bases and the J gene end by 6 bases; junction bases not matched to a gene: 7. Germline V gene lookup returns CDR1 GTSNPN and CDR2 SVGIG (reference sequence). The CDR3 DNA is TGTGCCTGGAGAAGGGGGCGCGTAGATGGCTACACCTTC. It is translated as CAWRRGRVDGYTF.

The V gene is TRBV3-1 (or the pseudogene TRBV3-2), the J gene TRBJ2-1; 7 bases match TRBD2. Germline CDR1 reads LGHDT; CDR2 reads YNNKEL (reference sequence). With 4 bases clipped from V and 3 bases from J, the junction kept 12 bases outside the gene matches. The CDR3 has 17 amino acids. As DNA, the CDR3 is TGTGCCAGCAGCCCGCGTTCCCTAGCGGAAATCTACAATGAGCAGTTCTTC. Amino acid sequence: CASSPRSLAEIYNEQFF.

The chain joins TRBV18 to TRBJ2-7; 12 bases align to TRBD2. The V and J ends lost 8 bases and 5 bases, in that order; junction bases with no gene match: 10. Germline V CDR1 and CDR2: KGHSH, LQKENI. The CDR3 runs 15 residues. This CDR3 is CASAGLAGTRNEQYV. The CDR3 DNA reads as TGTGCCAGCGCGGGACTAGCGGGTACCCGGAACGAGCAGTACGTC.

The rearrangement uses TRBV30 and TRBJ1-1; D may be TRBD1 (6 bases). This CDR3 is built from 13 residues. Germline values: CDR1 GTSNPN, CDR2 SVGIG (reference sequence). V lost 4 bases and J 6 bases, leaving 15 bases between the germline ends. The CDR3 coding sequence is TGTGCCTGGACCACAGGGTCTCACCCTGAAGCTTTCTTT. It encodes CAWTTGSHPEAFF. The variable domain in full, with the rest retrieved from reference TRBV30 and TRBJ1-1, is SQTIHQWPATLVQPVGSPLSLECTVEGTSNPNLYWYRQAAGRGLQLLFYSVGIGQISSEVPQNLSASRPQDRQFILSSKKLLLSDSGFYLCAWTTGSHPEAFFGQGTRLTVV.

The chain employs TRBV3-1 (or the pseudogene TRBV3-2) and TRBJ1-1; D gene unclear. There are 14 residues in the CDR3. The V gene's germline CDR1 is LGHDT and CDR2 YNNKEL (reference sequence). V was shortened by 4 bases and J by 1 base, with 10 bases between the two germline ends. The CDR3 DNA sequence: TGTGCCAGCAGCCCCATGGGCCCGAACACTGAAGCTTTCTTT. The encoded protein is CASSPMGPNTEAFF.

This chain's CDR3 is CASRAGQGNEKLFF. CDR3 nucleotides: TGTGCCAGCAGGGCGGGACAGGGAAATGAAAAACTGTTTTTT. The chain employs TRBV2 and TRBJ1-4; 9 bases are a match to TRBD1. This CDR3 has 14 amino acids. Losses at the gene ends were 6 bases for V and 5 bases for J; bases not matched to a gene: 4. The germline gives CDR1 SNHLY, CDR2 FYNNEI.

The DNA of the CDR3 is TGCGCCAGCAGCCAAGTGGGGACAGGGAGGAACACCGGGGAGCTGTTTTTT. This codes for CASSQVGTGRNTGELFF. V and J are TRBV4-1 and TRBJ2-2; 9 positions match TRBD1. This CDR3 has 17 amino acids. Germline loops: CDR1 MGHRA, CDR2 YSYEKL. The trim removed 1 base at V and 1 base at J, leaving 4 bases unmatched.

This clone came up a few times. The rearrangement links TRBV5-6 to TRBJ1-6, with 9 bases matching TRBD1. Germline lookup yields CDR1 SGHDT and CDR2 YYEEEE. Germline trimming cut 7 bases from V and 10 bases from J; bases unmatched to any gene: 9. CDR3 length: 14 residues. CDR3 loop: CASGRQGVGSPLHF. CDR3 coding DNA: TGTGCCAGCGGCCGACAGGGGGTAGGGTCACCCCTCCACTTT.

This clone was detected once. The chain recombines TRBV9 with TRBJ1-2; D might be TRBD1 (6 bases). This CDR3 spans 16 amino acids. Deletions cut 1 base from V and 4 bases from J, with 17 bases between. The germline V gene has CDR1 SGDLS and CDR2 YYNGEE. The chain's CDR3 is CASSVTPHQGSYGYTF. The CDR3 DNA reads TGTGCCAGCAGCGTAACCCCCCACCAGGGGTCCTATGGCTACACCTTC.

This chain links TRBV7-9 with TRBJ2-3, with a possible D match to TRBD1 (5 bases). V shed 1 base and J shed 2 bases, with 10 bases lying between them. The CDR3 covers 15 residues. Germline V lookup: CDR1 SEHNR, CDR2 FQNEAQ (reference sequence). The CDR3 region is CASSLGQINTDTQYF. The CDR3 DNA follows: TGTGCCAGCAGCTTAGGACAGATCAACACAGATACGCAGTATTTT.

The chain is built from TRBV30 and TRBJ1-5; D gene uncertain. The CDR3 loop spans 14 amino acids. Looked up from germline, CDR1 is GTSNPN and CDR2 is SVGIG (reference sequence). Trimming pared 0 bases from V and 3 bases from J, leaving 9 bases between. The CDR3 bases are TGTGCCTGGAGTGTAGCGGCAGACAATCAGCCCCAGCATTTT. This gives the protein CAWSVAADNQPQHF.

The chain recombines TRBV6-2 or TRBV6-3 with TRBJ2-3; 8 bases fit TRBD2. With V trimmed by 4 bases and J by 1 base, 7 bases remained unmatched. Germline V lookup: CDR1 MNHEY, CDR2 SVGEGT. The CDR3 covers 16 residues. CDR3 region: CASSSVRTSRTDTQYF. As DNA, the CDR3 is TGTGCCAGCAGTTCGGTCCGGACTAGCCGCACAGATACGCAGTATTTT.

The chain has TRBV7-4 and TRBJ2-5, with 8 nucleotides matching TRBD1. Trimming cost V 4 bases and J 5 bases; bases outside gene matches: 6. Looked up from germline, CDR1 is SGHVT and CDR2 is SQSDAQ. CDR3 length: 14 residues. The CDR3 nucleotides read TGTGCCAGCAGCTCCCGGACAGGGAACGAGACCCAGTACTTC. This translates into CASSSRTGNETQYF.

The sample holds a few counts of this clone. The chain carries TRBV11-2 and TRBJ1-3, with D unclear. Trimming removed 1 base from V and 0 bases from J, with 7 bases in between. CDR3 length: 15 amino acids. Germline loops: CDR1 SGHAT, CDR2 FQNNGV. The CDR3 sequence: CASSLGQISGNTIYF. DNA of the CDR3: TGTGCCAGCAGCTTAGGACAAATCTCTGGAAACACCATATATTTT.

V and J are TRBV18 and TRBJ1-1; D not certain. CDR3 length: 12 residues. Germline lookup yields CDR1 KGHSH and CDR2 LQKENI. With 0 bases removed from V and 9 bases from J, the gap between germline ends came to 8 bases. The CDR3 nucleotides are TGTGCCAGCTCACCACCAAACGGTAAAGCTTTCTTT. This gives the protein CASSPPNGKAFF.

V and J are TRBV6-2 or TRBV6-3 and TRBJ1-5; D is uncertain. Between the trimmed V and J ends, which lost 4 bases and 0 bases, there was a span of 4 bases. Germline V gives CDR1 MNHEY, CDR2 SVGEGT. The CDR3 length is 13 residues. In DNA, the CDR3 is TGTGCCAGCAGTTTCTTTAGCAATCAGCCCCAGCATTTT. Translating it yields CASSFFSNQPQHF.

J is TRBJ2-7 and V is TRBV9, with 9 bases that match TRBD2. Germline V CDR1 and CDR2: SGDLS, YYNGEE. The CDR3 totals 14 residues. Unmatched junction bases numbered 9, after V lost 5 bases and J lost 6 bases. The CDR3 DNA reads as TGTGCCAGCAGGTCCGGGACTAGCACTACCGAGCAGTACTTC. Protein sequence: CASRSGTSTTEQYF. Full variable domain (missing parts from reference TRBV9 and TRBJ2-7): DSGVTQTPKHLITATGQRVTLRCSPRSGDLSVYWYQQSLDQGLQFLIQYYNGEERAKGNILERFSAQQFPDLHSELNLSSLELGDSALYFCASRSGTSTTEQYFGPGTRLTVT.

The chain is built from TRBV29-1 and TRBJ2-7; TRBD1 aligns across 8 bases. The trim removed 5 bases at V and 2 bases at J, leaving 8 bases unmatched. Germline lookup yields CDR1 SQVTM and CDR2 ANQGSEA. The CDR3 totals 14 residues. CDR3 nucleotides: TGCAGCGTTTCCCAGGGGGCGCGGGCCTACGAGCAGTACTTC. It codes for CSVSQGARAYEQYF.

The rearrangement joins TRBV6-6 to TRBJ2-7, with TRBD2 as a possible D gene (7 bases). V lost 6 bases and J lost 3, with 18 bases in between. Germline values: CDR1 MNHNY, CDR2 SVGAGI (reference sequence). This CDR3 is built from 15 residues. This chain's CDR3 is CASRIGGGRDYEQYV. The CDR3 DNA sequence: TGTGCCAGCAGAATAGGGGGGGGCCGGGACTACGAGCAGTACGTC.